One T cell receptor (beta chain) is described in this entry. Its target is not known. The germline V gene has CDR1 SGHRS and CDR2 YFSETQ. The CDR3 loop spans 15 amino acids. The V end lost 0 bases, the J end lost 1 base, and 7 bases lay between the germline ends. Sequencing was at deep level. Repertoires were generated with immunoSEQ multiplex PCR, while TCRdb's copy carries only in-frame clones and drops some. The data contain around 1,100,000 clones, about 80% of them singletons. The sample is drawn from a study of shared clonotypes between healthy human individuals. The study's findings and limits: Naive subsets generally exceeded memory subsets in estimated richness. Shared clonotypes across all four donors exceeded non-shared ones in generation probability. Clonotype sharing levels among donors were expected to vary with sequencing depth.

V usage is TRBV5-1 and J usage is TRBJ2-2; D unclear. The specimen sequenced was memory CD4+ T cells from PBMCs. As to subset: CD45RA-negative fraction. The source of this sequence is a young man in good health. Some clones in this sample may be carry-over from other donors' samples. Written as DNA, the CDR3 is TGCGCCAGCAGCTTGGACACATTGAACACCGGGGAGCTGTTTTTT. Residues: CASSLDTLNTGELFF.